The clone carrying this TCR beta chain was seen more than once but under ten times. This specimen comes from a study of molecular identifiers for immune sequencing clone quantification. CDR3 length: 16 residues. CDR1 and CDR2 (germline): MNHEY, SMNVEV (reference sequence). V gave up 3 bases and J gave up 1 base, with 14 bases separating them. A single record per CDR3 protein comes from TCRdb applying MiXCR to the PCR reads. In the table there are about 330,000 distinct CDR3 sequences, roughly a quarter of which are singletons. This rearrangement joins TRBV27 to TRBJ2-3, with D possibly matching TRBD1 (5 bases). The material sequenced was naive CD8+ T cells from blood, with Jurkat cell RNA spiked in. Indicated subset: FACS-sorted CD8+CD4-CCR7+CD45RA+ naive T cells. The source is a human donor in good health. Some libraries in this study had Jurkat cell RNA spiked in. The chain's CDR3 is CASSLVIGAGTDTQYF. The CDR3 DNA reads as TGTGCCAGCAGTTTGGTGATTGGGGCGGGCACAGATACGCAGTATTTT.